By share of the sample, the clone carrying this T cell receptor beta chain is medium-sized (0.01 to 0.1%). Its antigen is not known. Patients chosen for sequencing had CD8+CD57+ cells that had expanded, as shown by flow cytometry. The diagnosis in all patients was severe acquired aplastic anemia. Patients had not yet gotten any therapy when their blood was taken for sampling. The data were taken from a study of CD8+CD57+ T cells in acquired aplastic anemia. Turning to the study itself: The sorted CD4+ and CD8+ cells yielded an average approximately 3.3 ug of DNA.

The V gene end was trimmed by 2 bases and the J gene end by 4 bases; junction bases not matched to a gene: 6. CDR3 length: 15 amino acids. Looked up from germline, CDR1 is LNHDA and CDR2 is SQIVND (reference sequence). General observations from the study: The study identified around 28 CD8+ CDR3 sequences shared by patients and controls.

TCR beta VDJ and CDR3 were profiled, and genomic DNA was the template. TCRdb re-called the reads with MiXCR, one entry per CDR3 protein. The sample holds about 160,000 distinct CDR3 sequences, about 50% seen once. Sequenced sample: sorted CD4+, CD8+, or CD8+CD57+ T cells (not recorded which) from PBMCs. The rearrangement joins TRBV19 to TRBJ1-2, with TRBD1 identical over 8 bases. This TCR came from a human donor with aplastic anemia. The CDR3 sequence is CASSIQGAQSYGYTF. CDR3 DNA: TGTGCCAGTAGTATACAGGGGGCTCAAAGCTATGGCTACACCTTC.